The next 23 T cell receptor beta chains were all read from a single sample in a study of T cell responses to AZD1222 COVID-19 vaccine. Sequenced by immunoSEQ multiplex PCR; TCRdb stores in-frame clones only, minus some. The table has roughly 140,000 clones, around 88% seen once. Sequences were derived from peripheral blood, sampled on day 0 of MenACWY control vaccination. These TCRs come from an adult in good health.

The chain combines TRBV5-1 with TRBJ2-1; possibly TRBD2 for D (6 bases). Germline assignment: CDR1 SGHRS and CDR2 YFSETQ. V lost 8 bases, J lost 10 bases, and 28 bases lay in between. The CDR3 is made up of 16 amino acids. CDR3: CASTLLTGNEAGEQFF. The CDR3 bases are TGCGCCAGTACCCTCCTCACCGGGAACGAGGCGGGGGAGCAGTTCTTC. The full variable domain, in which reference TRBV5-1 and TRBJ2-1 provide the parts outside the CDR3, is KAGVTQTPRYLIKTRGQQVTLSCSPISGHRSVSWYQQTPGQGLQFLFEYFSETQRNKGNFPGRFSGRQFSNSRSEMNVSTLELGDSALYLCASTLLTGNEAGEQFFGPGTRLTVL.

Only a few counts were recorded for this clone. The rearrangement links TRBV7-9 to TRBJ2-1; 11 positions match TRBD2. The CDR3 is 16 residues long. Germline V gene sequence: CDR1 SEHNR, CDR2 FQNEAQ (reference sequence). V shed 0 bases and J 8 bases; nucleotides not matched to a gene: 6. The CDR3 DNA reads TGTGCCAGCAGCTTAGCGACTCTTAGCGGGAGGGATGAGCAGTTCTTC. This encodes CASSLATLSGRDEQFF.

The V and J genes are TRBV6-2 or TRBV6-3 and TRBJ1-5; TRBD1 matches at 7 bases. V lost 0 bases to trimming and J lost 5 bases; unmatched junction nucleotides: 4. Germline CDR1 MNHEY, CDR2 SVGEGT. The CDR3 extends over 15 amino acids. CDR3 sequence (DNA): TGTGCCAGCAGTTACTCGACAGGGCTATATCAGCCCCAGCATTTT. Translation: CASSYSTGLYQPQHF.

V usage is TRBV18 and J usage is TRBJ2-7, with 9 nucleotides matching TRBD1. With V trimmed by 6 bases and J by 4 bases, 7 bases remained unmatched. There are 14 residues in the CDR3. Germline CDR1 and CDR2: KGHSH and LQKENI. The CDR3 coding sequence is TGTGCCAGCTCGCGACCGGGACAGGGATACGAGCAGTACTTC. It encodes CASSRPGQGYEQYF.

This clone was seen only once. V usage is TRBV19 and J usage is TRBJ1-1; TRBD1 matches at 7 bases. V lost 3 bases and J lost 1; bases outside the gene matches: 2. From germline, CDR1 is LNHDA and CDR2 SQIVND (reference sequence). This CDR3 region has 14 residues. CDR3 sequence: CASSIDRENTEAFF. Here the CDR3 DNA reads TGTGCCAGTAGTATCGACAGGGAGAACACTGAAGCTTTCTTT.

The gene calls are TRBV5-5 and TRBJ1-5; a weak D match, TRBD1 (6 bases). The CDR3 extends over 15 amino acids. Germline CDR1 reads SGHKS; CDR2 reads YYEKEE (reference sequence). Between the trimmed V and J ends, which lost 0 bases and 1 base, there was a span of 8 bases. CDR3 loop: CASSLEGGSNQPQHF. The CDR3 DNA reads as TGTGCCAGCAGCTTGGAGGGGGGAAGCAATCAGCCCCAGCATTTT.

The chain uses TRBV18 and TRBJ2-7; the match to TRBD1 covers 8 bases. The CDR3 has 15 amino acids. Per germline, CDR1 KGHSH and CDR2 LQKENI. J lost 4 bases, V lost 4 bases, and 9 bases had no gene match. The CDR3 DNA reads TGTGCCAGCTCACTAGTGGACAGGGAAGGATACGAGCAGTACTTC. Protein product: CASSLVDREGYEQYF.

This CDR3 is CASNSGRTNIQYF. CDR3 nucleotides: TGTGCCAGCAATAGCGGGAGGACGAACATTCAGTACTTC. The chain uses TRBV28 and TRBJ2-4, with TRBD2 identical over 10 bases. Germline V gene sequence: CDR1 MDHEN, CDR2 SYDVKM. The CDR3 runs 13 residues. The junction had 4 bases not matched to a gene; V was cut back by 7 bases and J by 7 bases.

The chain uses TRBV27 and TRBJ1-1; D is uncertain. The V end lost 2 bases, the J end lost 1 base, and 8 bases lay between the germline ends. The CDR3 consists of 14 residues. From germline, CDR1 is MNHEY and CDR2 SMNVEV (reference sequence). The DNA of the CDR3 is TGTGCCAGCAGTTTAACCGGGTGGAACACTGAAGCTTTCTTT. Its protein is CASSLTGWNTEAFF.

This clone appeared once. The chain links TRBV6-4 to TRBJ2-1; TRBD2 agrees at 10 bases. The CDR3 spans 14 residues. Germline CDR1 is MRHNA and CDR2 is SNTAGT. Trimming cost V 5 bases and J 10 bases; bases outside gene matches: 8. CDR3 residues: CASSTISGGAEQFF. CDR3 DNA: TGTGCCAGCAGTACTATCAGCGGGGGGGCAGAGCAGTTCTTC.

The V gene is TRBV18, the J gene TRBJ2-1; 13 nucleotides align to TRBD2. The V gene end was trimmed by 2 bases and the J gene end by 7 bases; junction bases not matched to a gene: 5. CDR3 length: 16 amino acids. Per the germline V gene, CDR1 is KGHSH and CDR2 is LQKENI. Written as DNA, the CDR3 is TGTGCCAGCTCACCAGTGGGACTAGCGGGAAGAAATGAGCAGTTCTTC. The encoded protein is CASSPVGLAGRNEQFF. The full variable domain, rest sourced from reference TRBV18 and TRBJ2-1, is NAGVMQNPRHLVRRRGQEARLRCSPMKGHSHVYWYRQLPEEGLKFMVYLQKENIIDESGMPKERFSAEFPKEGPSILRIQQVVRGDSAAYFCASSPVGLAGRNEQFFGPGTRLTVL.

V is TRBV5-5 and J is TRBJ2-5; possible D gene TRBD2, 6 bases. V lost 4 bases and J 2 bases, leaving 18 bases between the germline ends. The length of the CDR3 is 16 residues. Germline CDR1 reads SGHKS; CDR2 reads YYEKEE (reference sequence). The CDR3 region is CASSRMGGIFQETQYF. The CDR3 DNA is TGTGCCAGCAGCCGGATGGGAGGAATATTTCAAGAGACCCAGTACTTC.

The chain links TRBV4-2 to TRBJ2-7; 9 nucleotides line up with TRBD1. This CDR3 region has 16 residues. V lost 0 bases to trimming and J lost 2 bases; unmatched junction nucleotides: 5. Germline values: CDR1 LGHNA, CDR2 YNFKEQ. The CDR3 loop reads CASSQDGDRDTYEQYF. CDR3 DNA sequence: TGTGCCAGCAGCCAAGATGGGGACAGGGATACCTACGAGCAGTACTTC.

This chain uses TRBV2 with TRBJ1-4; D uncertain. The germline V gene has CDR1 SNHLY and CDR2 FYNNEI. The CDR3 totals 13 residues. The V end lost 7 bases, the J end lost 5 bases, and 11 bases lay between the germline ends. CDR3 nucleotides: TGTGCCAGCACCCGAGGTGCGAATGAAAAACTGTTTTTT. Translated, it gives CASTRGANEKLFF.

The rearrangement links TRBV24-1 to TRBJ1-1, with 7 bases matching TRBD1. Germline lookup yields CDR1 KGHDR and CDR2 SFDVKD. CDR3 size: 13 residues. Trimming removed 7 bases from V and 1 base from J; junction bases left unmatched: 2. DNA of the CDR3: TGTGCCACCAGACGACAGGGGAACACTGAAGCTTTCTTT. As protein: CATRRQGNTEAFF.

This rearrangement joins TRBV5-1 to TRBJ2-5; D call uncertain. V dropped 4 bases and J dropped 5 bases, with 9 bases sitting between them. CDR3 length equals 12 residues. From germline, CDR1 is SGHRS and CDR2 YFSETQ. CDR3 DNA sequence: TGCGCCAGCAGCCGTGCGTGGGAGACCCAGTACTTC. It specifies CASSRAWETQYF.

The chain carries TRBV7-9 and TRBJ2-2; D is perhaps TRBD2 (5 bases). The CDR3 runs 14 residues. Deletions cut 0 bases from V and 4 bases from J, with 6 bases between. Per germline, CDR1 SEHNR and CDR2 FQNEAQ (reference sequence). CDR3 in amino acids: CASSLASGTGELFF. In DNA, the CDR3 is TGTGCCAGCAGCTTAGCCAGCGGCACCGGGGAGCTGTTTTTT. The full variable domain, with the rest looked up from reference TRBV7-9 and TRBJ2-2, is DTGVSQNPRHKITKRGQNVTFRCDPISEHNRLYWYRQTLGQGPEFLTYFQNEAQLEKSRLLSDRFSAERPKGSFSTLEIQRTEQGDSAMYLCASSLASGTGELFFGEGSRLTVL.

The DNA for the CDR3 is TGTGCCACCTCACTCCCCGGGTGGGGGGGGAACACTGAAGCTTTCTTT. Translated: CATSLPGWGGNTEAFF. This chain uses TRBV28 with TRBJ1-1, with D maybe TRBD1 (5 bases). With 10 bases removed from V and 1 base from J, the gap between germline ends came to 22 bases. The length of the CDR3 is 16 residues. Germline V gene data show CDR1 as MDHEN and CDR2 as SYDVKM.

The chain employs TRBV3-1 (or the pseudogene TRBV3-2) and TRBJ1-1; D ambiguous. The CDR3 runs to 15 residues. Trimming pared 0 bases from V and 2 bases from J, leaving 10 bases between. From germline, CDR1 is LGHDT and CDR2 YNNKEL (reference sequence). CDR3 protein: CASSQEGRLNTEAFF. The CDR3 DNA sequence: TGTGCCAGCAGCCAAGAAGGGAGACTAAACACTGAAGCTTTCTTT.

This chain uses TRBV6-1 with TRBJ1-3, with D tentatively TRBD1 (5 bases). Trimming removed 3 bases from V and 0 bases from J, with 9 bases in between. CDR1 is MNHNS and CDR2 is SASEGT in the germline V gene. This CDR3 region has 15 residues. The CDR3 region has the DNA TGTGCCAGCAGTGACAGGGCCGACTCTGGAAACACCATATATTTT. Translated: CASSDRADSGNTIYF.

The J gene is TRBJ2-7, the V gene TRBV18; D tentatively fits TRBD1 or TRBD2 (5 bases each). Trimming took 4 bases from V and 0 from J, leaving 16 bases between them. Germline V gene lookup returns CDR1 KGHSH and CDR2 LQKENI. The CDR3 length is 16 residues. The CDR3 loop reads CASSRGKGKASYEQYF. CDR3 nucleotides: TGTGCCAGCTCACGGGGGAAGGGGAAAGCCTCCTACGAGCAGTACTTC. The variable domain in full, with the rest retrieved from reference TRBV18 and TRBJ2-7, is NAGVMQNPRHLVRRRGQEARLRCSPMKGHSHVYWYRQLPEEGLKFMVYLQKENIIDESGMPKERFSAEFPKEGPSILRIQQVVRGDSAAYFCASSRGKGKASYEQYFGPGTRLTVT.

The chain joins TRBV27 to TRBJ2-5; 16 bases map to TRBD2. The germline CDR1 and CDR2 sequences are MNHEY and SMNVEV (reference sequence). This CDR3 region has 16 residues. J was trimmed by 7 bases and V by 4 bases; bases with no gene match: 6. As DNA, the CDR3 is TGTGCCAGCAGTTCCGGGACTAGCGGGGGGGCAGGGACCCAGTACTTC. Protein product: CASSSGTSGGAGTQYF.

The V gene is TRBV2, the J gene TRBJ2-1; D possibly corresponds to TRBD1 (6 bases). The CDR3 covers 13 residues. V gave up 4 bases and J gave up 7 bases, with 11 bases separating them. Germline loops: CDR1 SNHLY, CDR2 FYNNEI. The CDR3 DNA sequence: TGTGCCAGCAGTGGGGTCAGGGGTAATGAGCAGTTCTTC. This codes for CASSGVRGNEQFF.